This TCR beta chain stems from a study of shared clonotypes between healthy human individuals. Profiled with immunoSEQ multiplex PCR; TCRdb holds only in-frame clones, not every one. The sample lists approximately 500,000 clones; 95% to 97% were seen once. Germline CDR1 and CDR2: KGHSH and LQKENI. CDR3 size: 14 residues. V was pared by 6 bases and J by 5 bases, with 9 bases of the junction left unmatched. This chain joins TRBV18 and TRBJ2-5; 7 bases are shared with TRBD1. The clonotype comes from a woman aged 25 to 39 in good health. The sequencing sample was made of naive CD4+ T cells sorted from blood. Stated subset: CD45RA+ positively selected. The CDR3 nucleotides read TGTGCCAGCTCGGAGAAGGGGGCAGGGGAGACCCAGTACTTC. Amino acid sequence: CASSEKGAGETQYF.